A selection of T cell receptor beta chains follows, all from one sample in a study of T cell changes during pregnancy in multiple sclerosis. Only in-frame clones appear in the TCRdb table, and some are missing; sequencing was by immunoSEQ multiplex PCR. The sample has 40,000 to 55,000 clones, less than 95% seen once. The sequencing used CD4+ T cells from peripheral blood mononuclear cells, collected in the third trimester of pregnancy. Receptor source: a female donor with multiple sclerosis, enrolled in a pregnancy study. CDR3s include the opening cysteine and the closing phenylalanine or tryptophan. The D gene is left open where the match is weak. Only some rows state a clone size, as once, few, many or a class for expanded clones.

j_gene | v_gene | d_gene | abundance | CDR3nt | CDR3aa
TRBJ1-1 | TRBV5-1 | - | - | TGCGCCAGCAGCTTCGGAGAGAGTCACACTGAAGCTTTCTTT | CASSFGESHTEAFF
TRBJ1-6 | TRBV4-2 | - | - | TGTGCCAGCAGCCAGACAGGCGGGCAGGGGAAAAATTCACCCCTCCACTTT | CASSQTGGQGKNSPLHF
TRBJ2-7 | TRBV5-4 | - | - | TGTGCCAGCAGCTTGGAGAGGCAGGCGGGTTACGAGCAGTACTTC | CASSLERQAGYEQYF
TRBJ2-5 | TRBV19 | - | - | TGTGCCAGTAGTATAGGTAGGGGAAGGCAAGAGACCCAGTACTTC | CASSIGRGRQETQYF
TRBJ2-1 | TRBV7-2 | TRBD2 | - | TGTGCCAGTAGCCCAAATATAGCGGGGGGTAGCGGTGAGCAGTTCTTC | CASSPNIAGGSGEQFF
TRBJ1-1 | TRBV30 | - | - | TGTGCCTGGAACCGGGTCTGGGTCACTGAAGCTTTCTTT | CAWNRVWVTEAFF
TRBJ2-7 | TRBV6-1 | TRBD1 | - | TGTGCCAGCAGTGAAGTGGGGACAGGGGGTGCGGAGCAGTACTTC | CASSEVGTGGAEQYF
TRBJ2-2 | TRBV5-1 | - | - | TGCGCCAGCAGCTCGACTTGGACGGGGACCGGGGAGCTGTTTTTT | CASSSTWTGTGELFF
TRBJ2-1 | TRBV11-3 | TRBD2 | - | TGTGCCAGCAGCTTAGCTCTTTCTAGCGGGAGCATTAATGAGCAGTTCTTC | CASSLALSSGSINEQFF
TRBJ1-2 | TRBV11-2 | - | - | TGTGCCAGCAGCTTAGTACGCGGGTATGGCTACACCTTC | CASSLVRGYGYTF
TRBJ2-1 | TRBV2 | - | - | TGTGCCAGCACCGATGCTAGGGAGGGGGAAGGGTTCTTC | CASTDAREGEGFF
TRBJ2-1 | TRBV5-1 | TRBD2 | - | TGCGCCAGCAGCTGGGGGACTAGCTCTGGAGGTGAGAATGAGCAGTTCTTC | CASSWGTSSGGENEQFF
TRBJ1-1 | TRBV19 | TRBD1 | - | TGTGCCAGTAAACCGACAGGGTTGTTCACTGAAGCTTTCTTT | CASKPTGLFTEAFF
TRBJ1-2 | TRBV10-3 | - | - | TGTGCCATCAGTGGGCGGGGGAGCTATGGCTACACCTTC | CAISGRGSYGYTF
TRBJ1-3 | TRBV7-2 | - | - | TGTGCCAGCAGCTTAAACGGGGGGGTTTCTGGAAACACCATATATTTT | CASSLNGGVSGNTIYF
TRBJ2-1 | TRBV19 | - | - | TGTGCCAGTAGTATCGGATTGCCGAACTACTACAATGAGCAGTTCTTC | CASSIGLPNYYNEQFF
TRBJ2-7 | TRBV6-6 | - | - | TGTGCCAGCAGCCGCACTAGTTCCCAATTAACCTACGAGCAGTACTTC | CASSRTSSQLTYEQYF
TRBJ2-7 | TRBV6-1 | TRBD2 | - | TGTGCCAGCAGTGAACCCACTAGCGGGAGGGGACGGAGCGAGCAGTACTTC | CASSEPTSGRGRSEQYF
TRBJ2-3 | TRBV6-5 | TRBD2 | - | TGTGCCAGCAGTTCCCCTAGCGGGCATAGCACAGATACGCAGTATTTT | CASSSPSGHSTDTQYF
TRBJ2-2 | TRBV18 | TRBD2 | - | TGTGCCAGCTCACCACTTTCTAGCGGGAGAACCAACACCGGGGAGCTGTTTTTT | CASSPLSSGRTNTGELFF
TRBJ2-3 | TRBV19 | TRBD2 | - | TGTGCCAGTAGCCATGAGCTGGGAGGGCTCGGCACAGATACGCAGTATTTT | CASSHELGGLGTDTQYF
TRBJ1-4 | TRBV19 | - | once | TGTGCCAGTAGTATAGCTGGTTTAGGGCAGGGGCGCGCAACTAATGAAAAACTGTTTTTT | CASSIAGLGQGRATNEKLFF
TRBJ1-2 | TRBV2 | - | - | TGTGCCAGCAGTTCCGGACATCTCTATGGCTACACCTTC | CASSSGHLYGYTF
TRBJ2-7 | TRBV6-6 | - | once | TGTGCCAGCAGTTACGGTGGGGAGTACGAGCAGTACTTC | CASSYGGEYEQYF
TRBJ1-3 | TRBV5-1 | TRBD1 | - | TGCGCCAGCAGCGGGAGGACAGGCGCTGGAAACACCATATATTTT | CASSGRTGAGNTIYF
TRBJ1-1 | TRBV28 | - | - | TGTGCCAGCAGACCCGGACAGCAGAACACTGAAGCTTTCTTT | CASRPGQQNTEAFF
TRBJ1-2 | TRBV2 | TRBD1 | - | TGTGCCAGCAGTGGGGGACAGGGGAGAGGCTACACCTTC | CASSGGQGRGYTF
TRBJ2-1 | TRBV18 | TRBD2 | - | TGTGCCAGCTCCCTGGGACTAGCGAACTTCAATGAGCAGTTCTTC | CASSLGLANFNEQFF
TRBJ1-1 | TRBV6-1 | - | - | TGTGCCAGCAGACGTGTGGGGCTCAACACTGAAGCTTTCTTT | CASRRVGLNTEAFF
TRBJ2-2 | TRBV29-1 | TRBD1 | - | TGCAGCGTCGGGACAGTGAACACCGGGGAGCTGTTTTTT | CSVGTVNTGELFF
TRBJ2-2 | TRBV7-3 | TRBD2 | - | TGTGCCAGCAGTTCCTTTAGCGGGAGGGCCGACACCGGGGAGCTGTTTTTT | CASSSFSGRADTGELFF
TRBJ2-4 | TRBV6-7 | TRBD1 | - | TGTGCCAGCAGTTACGACAGGGAGACTTTAGCCAAAAACATTCAGTACTTC | CASSYDRETLAKNIQYF
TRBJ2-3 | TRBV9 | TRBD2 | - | TGTGCCAGCACCGGGACTAGCGGGAGAGGTGCAGATACGCAGTATTTT | CASTGTSGRGADTQYF